This T cell receptor (beta chain) derives from a study of cytomegalovirus exposure and HLA in healthy donors. A multiplex PCR was run with 60 Vbeta primers and 13 Jbeta primers. Clones were read by immunoSEQ multiplex PCR, and TCRdb kept only the in-frame ones, dropping some. The table includes hundreds of thousands of clones, about 81% detected once. The sequence was collected from a man aged 40-55 years in good health and CMV-seropositive. Sequencing used PBMCs.

The CDR3 sequence is CASSLEAASQETQYF. CDR3 sequence (DNA): TGTGCCAGCAGCTTAGAGGCAGCGTCCCAAGAGACCCAGTACTTC. The chain has TRBV7-9 and TRBJ2-5; no reliable D call. CDR3 size: 15 residues. Trimming removed 1 base from V and 1 base from J, with 10 bases in between. From germline, CDR1 is SEHNR and CDR2 FQNEAQ (reference sequence).